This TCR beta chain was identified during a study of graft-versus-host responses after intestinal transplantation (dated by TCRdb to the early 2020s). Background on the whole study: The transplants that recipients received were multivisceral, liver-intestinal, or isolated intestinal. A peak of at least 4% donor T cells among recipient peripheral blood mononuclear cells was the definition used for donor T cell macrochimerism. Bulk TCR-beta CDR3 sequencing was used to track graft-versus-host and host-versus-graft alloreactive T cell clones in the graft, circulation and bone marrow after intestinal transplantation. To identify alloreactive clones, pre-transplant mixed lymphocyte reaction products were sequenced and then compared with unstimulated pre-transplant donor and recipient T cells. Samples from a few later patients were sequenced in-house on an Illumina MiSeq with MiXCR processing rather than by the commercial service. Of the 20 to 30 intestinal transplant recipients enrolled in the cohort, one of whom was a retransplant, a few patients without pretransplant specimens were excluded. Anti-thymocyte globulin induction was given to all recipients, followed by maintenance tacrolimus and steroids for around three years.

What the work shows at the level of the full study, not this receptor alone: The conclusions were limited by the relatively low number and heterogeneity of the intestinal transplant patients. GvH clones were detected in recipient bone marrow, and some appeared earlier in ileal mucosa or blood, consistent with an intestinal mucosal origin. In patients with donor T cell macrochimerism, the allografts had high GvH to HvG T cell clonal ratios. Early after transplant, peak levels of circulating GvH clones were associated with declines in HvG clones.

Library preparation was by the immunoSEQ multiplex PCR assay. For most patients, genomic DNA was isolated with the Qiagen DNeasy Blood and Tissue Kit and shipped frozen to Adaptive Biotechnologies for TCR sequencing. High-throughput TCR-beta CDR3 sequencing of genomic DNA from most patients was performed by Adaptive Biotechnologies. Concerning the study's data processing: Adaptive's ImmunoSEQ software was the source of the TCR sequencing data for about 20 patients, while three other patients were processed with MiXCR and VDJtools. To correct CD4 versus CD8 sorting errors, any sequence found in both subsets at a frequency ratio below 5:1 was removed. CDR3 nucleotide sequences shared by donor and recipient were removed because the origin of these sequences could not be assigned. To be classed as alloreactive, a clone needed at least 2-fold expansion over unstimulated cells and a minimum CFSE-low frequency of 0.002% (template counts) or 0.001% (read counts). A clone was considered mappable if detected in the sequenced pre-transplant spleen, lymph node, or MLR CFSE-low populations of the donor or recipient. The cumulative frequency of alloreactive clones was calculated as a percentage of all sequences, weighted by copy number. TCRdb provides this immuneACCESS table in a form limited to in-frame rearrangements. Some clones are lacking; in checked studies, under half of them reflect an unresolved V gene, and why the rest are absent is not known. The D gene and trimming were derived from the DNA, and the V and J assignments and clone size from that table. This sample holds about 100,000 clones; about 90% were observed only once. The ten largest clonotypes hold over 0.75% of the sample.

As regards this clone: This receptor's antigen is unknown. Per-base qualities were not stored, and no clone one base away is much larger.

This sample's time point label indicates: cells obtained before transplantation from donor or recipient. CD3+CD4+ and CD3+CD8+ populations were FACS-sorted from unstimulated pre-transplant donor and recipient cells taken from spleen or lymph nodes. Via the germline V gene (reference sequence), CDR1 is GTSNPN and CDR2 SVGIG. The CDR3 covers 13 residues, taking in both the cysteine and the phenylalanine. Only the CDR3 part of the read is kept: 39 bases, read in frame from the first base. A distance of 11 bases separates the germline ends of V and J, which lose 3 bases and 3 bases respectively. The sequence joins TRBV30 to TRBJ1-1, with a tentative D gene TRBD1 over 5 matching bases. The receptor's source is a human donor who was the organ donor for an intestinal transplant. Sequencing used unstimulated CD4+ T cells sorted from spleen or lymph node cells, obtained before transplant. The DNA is TGTGCCTGGAGGACACGGGGGTACACTGAAGCTTTCTTT. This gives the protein CAWRTRGYTEAFF.